This T cell receptor beta chain emerged from a study of T-cell memory formation after mild COVID-19. Study-wide findings and caveats: Clones shrinking between day 15 and 85 showed a balanced CD4/CD8 split, and those that grew later tilted toward CD4+. Most CD4+ clones that shrank were in CM and EM, while CD8+ ones turned up in EMRA.

Germline loops: CDR1 SGHNT, CDR2 YYREEE (reference sequence). The V and J ends lost 0 bases and 2 bases respectively, with 5 bases between them. The CDR3 has 13 residues. The 5'RACE method, run with constant-segment primers, produced TCR alpha and TCR beta cDNA libraries (carrying sample barcodes and UMIs). TCRdb reprocessed the 5' RACE reads via MiXCR and lists one record per CDR3 protein. This table has 350,000 to 500,000 distinct CDR3 sequences, over 15% appearing once. This clonotype was counted only a few times. Antigen unknown. Sequences were obtained from PBMCs or a T cell subset sorted from them (not recorded which). The rearrangement uses TRBV5-4 and TRBJ1-2; D call uncertain. The clonotype originates from a man between 18 and 35 years old who had mild COVID-19 (a few samples of this study predate the infection). Cell type and time point are not known. CDR3 protein: CASSLGHNYGYTF. CDR3 nucleotides: TGTGCCAGCAGCTTGGGACACAACTATGGCTACACCTTC.